The rows below give T cell receptor beta chains drawn from one sample of a study of T cell repertoires in ileal Crohn's disease. Sequenced by immunoSEQ multiplex PCR; TCRdb stores in-frame clones only, minus some. The table shows over 15,000 clones, with 72% occurring only once. The sequencing sample was made of ileal tissue. Receptors were obtained from an adult with Crohn's disease. Each CDR3 is given with its conserved first and last residue. D genes are given only for firm matches. A clone size is listed for some rows: how often the clone was seen (once, few, many), or a class if it is expanded.

>TRBJ1-5|NA|TRBV4-1|NA
TGCGCCAGCAGCCAAGATGAGGTACCTAGGCCCCAGCATTTT
CASSQDEVPRPQHF
>TRBJ1-2|TRBD1|TRBV7-9|NA
TGTGCCAGCAGCTCGACAGGGGGCGGCTATGGCTACACCTTC
CASSSTGGGYGYTF
>TRBJ2-3|NA|TRBV6-5|NA
TGTGCCAGAACCACACAGTATTTT
CARTTQYF
>TRBJ2-7|TRBD1|TRBV6-5|NA
TGTGCCAGCAGCTCCCACCGGGACAGCTACGAGCAGTACTTC
CASSSHRDSYEQYF
>TRBJ1-2|NA|TRBV19|few
TGTGCCAGTAGCCCACAGGGACGGCCTGGCTACACCTTC
CASSPQGRPGYTF
>TRBJ1-2|NA|TRBV18|once
TGTGCCAGCTCACCAGGCAGGGACTATGGCTACACCTTC
CASSPGRDYGYTF
>TRBJ2-3|TRBD2|TRBV4-2|NA
TGTGCCAGCAGCTCCCAGCGGGGGGATGGGACAGATACGCAGTATTTT
CASSSQRGDGTDTQYF
>TRBJ2-2|NA|TRBV19|NA
TGTGCCAGTAGTAAGACGGGACATTCTACCGGGGAGCTGTTTTTT
CASSKTGHSTGELFF
>TRBJ2-5|NA|TRBV27|NA
TGTGCCAGCAGTTTAAACTTGGGACTTGAAGAGACCCAGTACTTC
CASSLNLGLEETQYF
>TRBJ1-2|NA|TRBV29-1|NA
TGCAGCGTTGAGCGAGCGGGGGATAGGATGCGCGGCTACACCTTC
CSVERAGDRMRGYTF
>TRBJ1-5|TRBD1|TRBV7-2|NA
TGTGCCAGCAGCCTCGGGACAGGGAGTCAGCCCCAGCATTTT
CASSLGTGSQPQHF
>TRBJ1-1|NA|TRBV19|large
TGTGCCAGTAGTTTTATAGGGGACACTGAAGCTTTCTTT
CASSFIGDTEAFF
>TRBJ1-3|NA|TRBV28|NA
TGTGCCAGCAGTTTAAGTATAGGAGGAGGAAACACCATATATTTT
CASSLSIGGGNTIYF
>TRBJ1-6|NA|TRBV7-6|NA
TGTGCCAGCAGCCGGGAAGGGTATAATTCACCCCTCCACTTT
CASSREGYNSPLHF
>TRBJ1-1|NA|TRBV21-1|NA
TGTGCCAGCAGCAACCATCAGCGGGCTGAAGCTTTCTTT
CASSNHQRAEAFF
>TRBJ2-1|TRBD2|TRBV29-1|NA
TGCAGCGTTGAGGGACTAGTAGGGGGGGCGCAGTTCTTC
CSVEGLVGGAQFF
>TRBJ1-3|TRBD1|TRBV5-1|NA
TGCGCCAGCAGCCCGGACAGGGAAATCTCTGGAAACACCATATATTTT
CASSPDREISGNTIYF
>TRBJ2-7|TRBD2|TRBV5-1|few
TGCGCCAGCAGCTTCGGCCCTAGCGGAACCTACGAGCAGTACTTC
CASSFGPSGTYEQYF
>TRBJ2-7|TRBD1|TRBV19|NA
TGTGCCAGTAGTACGGGACAGGGTGGCGAGCAGTACTTC
CASSTGQGGEQYF
>TRBJ1-4|TRBD1|TRBV9|NA
TGTGCCAGCAGCGTATCAGACAGGGCCCTTACAACTAATGAAAAACTGTTTTTT
CASSVSDRALTTNEKLFF
>TRBJ2-3|TRBD1|TRBV6-6|NA
TGTGCCAGCAGCTGGACAGGGGGATTTGCAGATACGCAGTATTTT
CASSWTGGFADTQYF
>TRBJ2-2|TRBD2|TRBV9|NA
TGTGCCAGCAGCGAACGGGAGGGGGAGGCCGGGGAGCTGTTTTTT
CASSEREGEAGELFF
>TRBJ2-2|NA|TRBV30|once
TGTGCCTCATCGGGTGGACGGGAACGTTCGGTCACCGGGGAGCTGTTTTTT
CASSGGRERSVTGELFF
>TRBJ2-4|TRBD2|TRBV19|NA
TGTGCCAGTAGTCTGGGACTAGGGGACATTCAGTACTTC
CASSLGLGDIQYF
>TRBJ2-4|NA|TRBV30|NA
TGTGCCTGGAGTGCACCGAGGGAGGTTCAGTACTTC
CAWSAPREVQYF
>TRBJ1-3|NA|TRBV10-3|NA
TGTGCCATCAGTGAGGGGGGGGGCTCTTACTCTGGAAACACCATATATTTT
CAISEGGGSYSGNTIYF
>TRBJ1-2|TRBD1|TRBV5-6|few
TGTGCCAGCAGCTCTACGACAGGGGAGTTACTTCCGATTAACTATGGCTACACCTTC
CASSSTTGELLPINYGYTF
>TRBJ1-1|NA|TRBV18|NA
TGTGCCAGCTCACCGGTTTCAGGGCTCGAAGCTTTCTTT
CASSPVSGLEAFF
>TRBJ2-2|TRBD1|TRBV19|few
TGTGCCAGTAGTATAGATAGACAGGGTACCTCTTTCATCGGGGAGCTGTTTTTT
CASSIDRQGTSFIGELFF
>TRBJ2-7|NA|TRBV7-9|NA
TGTGCCAGCAGCTTATTTCGGGGGACAGACTACGAGCAGTACTTC
CASSLFRGTDYEQYF
>TRBJ2-1|TRBD2|TRBV29-1|few
TGCAGCGTTGTGGGTAGCGGGAGCGTCAATGAGCAGTTCTTC
CSVVGSGSVNEQFF
>TRBJ2-7|NA|TRBV2|few
TGTGCCAGCAACGCGGGGAGGTCCTACGAGCAGTACTTC
CASNAGRSYEQYF
>TRBJ2-7|NA|TRBV5-4|once
TGTGCCAGCAGCTCCAGGGGCAGCTCCTACGAGCAGTACTTC
CASSSRGSSYEQYF
>TRBJ1-2|TRBD1|TRBV2|NA
TGTGCCAGCAGAAGGACAGGGGGCCAGGGCTACACCTTC
CASRRTGGQGYTF
>TRBJ2-6|TRBD2|TRBV5-4|NA
TGTGCCAGCAGCCCTAGCGGGAGGGCCATGGGGGCCAACGTCCTGACTTTC
CASSPSGRAMGANVLTF
>TRBJ2-2|NA|TRBV5-1|NA
TGCGCCAGCAGCTTGCAGGGCAGGAACACCGGGGAGCTGTTTTTT
CASSLQGRNTGELFF
>TRBJ2-3|TRBD2|TRBV9|NA
TGTGCCAGCAGCGTAGTGGGGGGGAAAGATACGCAGTATTTT
CASSVVGGKDTQYF
>TRBJ1-1|NA|TRBV6-1|NA
TGTGCCAGCAAACGGACTGAAGCTTTCTTT
CASKRTEAFF
>TRBJ1-1|TRBD1|TRBV19|NA
TGTGCCAGTAGTTCCGGACAGGTCACTGAAGCTTTCTTT
CASSSGQVTEAFF
>TRBJ2-3|NA|TRBV6-5|once
TGTGCCAGCAGCAAACTGATTGCAGATACGCAGTATTTT
CASSKLIADTQYF
>TRBJ2-7|NA|TRBV19|few
TGTGCCAGTAGTATATTCTCTGGAACAGCCCAAGGGGTCGAGCAGTACTTC
CASSIFSGTAQGVEQYF
>TRBJ2-7|NA|TRBV5-1|NA
TGCGCCAGCAGCTTGGTTCCGGACACTTCGTCCGAGCAGTACTTC
CASSLVPDTSSEQYF